The 7 T cell receptor beta chains below all came from one sample that was sequenced in a study of T cells in Graves' hyperthyroidism and ophthalmopathy. RNA transcripts provided the source from which TCR beta CDR3 regions were amplified. The HTBI primer set served for first-round RT-PCR of the TCR CDR3. TCRdb re-called the multiplex PCR reads with MiXCR, one entry per CDR3 protein. The sample gives about 600,000 distinct CDR3 sequences, 13% to 15% of which show up once; more than 6% is in the top ten. What was sequenced was blood. These receptors came from a woman aged 18-29 years with Graves' ophthalmopathy.

There are a few counts of this clonotype. This chain connects TRBV11-3 to TRBJ2-2; 8 bases fit TRBD1. CDR3 length: 16 amino acids. From germline, CDR1 is SGHNT and CDR2 YENEEA. V lost 2 bases to trimming and J lost 5 bases; unmatched junction nucleotides: 7. The CDR3 loop is CASSLRQGIGTGELFF. CDR3 coding DNA: TGTGCCAGCAGCTTAAGACAGGGGATAGGGACCGGGGAGCTGTTTTTT.

This clonotype was recorded at least ten times. V usage is TRBV3-1 and J usage is TRBJ1-2; maybe TRBD1 (5 bases). The CDR3 has 15 amino acids. The V end lost 6 bases, the J end lost 2 bases, and 16 bases lay between the germline ends. Per germline, CDR1 LGHDT and CDR2 YNNKEL (reference sequence). CDR3 coding DNA: TGTGCCAGCAGTCCAGACGGTAACAGGAACTATGGCTACACCTTC. Encoded protein: CASSPDGNRNYGYTF.

This clonotype was seen many times. This chain joins TRBV2 and TRBJ2-5; 10 bases are a match to TRBD2. From germline, CDR1 is SNHLY and CDR2 FYNNEI. The V segment lost 3 bases and the J segment 4 bases; nucleotides outside the gene matches: 8. This CDR3 has 16 amino acids. In nucleotides, the CDR3 is TGTGCCAGCAGTGACTGGGCTAGCGGGAGCCCAGAGACCCAGTACTTC. Its protein product is CASSDWASGSPETQYF.

This chain connects TRBV11-2 to TRBJ2-1; no reliable D call. Germline assignment: CDR1 SGHAT and CDR2 FQNNGV. This CDR3 spans 15 amino acids. The V end lost 5 bases, the J end lost 6 bases, and 17 bases lay between the germline ends. CDR3 sequence: CASSPVRSPGNEQFF. CDR3 DNA: TGTGCCAGCAGCCCCGTCCGGAGTCCGGGCAATGAGCAGTTCTTC. Based on the CDR3 plus reference TRBV11-2 and TRBJ2-1, the full variable domain is EAGVAQSPRYKIIEKRQSVAFWCNPISGHATLYWYQQILGQGPKLLIQFQNNGVVDDSQLPKDRFSAERLKGVDSTLKIQPAKLEDSAVYLCASSPVRSPGNEQFFGPGTRLTVL.

This clonotype was found once. J is TRBJ2-1 and V is TRBV7-9, with 9 bases identical to TRBD2. CDR1 and CDR2 (germline): SEHNR, FQNEAQ (reference sequence). The CDR3 is 13 amino acids. With V trimmed by 4 bases and J by 10 bases, 5 bases remained unmatched. CDR3 protein: CASSSASGDEQFF. CDR3 nucleotide sequence: TGTGCCAGCAGCTCCGCTAGCGGGGACGAGCAGTTCTTC.

This clonotype was seen repeatedly, ten times or more. V and J are TRBV6-5 and TRBJ2-7; 13 bases agree with TRBD2. This CDR3 contains 16 residues. The V and J ends lost 0 bases and 2 bases, in that order; junction bases with no gene match: 1. Germline V gene sequence: CDR1 MNHEY, CDR2 SVGAGI. CDR3 region: CASSYSGLAGAYEQYF. The DNA for the CDR3 is TGTGCCAGCAGTTACTCCGGACTAGCGGGGGCCTACGAGCAGTACTTC.

This clonotype was seen ten or more times. J is TRBJ2-5 and V is TRBV29-1; D possibly corresponds to TRBD1 (6 bases). Germline loops: CDR1 SQVTM, CDR2 ANQGSEA. CDR3 length equals 13 residues. Trimming removed 6 bases at V and 11 bases at J, with 22 bases between. For the CDR3, the DNA is TGCAGCGTCCCCGTCAGGGGTCTTTCTTATCAGTACTTC. This gives the protein CSVPVRGLSYQYF.